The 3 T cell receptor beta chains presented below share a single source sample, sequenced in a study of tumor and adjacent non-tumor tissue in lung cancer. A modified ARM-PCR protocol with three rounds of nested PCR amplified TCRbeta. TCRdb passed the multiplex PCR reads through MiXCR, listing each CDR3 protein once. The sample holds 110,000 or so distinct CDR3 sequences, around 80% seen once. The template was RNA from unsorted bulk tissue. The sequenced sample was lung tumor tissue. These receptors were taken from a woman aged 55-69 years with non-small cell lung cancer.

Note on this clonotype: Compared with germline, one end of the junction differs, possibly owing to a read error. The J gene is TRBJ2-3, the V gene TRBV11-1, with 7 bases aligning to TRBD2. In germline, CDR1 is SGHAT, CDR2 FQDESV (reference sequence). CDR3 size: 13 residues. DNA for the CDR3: TGTGCAAGCAGCTCACTAGCGAAAGATACGCAGTATTTT. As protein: CASSSLAKDTQYF. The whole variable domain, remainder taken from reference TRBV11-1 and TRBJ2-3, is EAEVAQSPRYKITEKSQAVAFWCDPISGHATLYWYRQILGQGPELLVQFQDESVVDDSQLPKDRFSAERLKGVDSTLKIQPAELGDSAMYLCASSSLAKDTQYFGPGTRLTVL.

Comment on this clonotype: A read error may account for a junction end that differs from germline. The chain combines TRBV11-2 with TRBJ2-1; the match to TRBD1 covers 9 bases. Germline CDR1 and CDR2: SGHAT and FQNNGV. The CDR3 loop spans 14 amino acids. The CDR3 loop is CASSLNRGPHEQLF. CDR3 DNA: TGTGCCAGCAGTTTAAACAGGGGGCCACATGAGCAGTTATTC.

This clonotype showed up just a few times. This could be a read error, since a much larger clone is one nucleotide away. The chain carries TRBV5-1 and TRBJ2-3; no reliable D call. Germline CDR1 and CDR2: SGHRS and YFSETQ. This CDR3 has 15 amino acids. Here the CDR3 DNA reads TGCGCCGGCAGCTTGGCCCCGGAGAGCACAGATACGCAGTATTTT. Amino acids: CAGSLAPESTDTQYF.